This T cell receptor (beta chain) was sequenced in a study of identical twins. This clonotype was counted at least ten times. With template switching, a universal primer site was added, and the cDNA carried unique molecular identifiers. TCRdb re-called the 5' RACE reads with MiXCR, one entry per CDR3 protein. This table has just under 550,000 distinct CDR3 sequences, around 15% appearing once. Germline lookup yields CDR1 ENHRY and CDR2 SYGVKD. The V gene end was trimmed by 0 bases and the J gene end by 5 bases; junction bases not matched to a gene: 5. This CDR3 is 16 amino acids long. These data also featured in a second study, about yellow fever vaccine responses in identical twins. According to that study: Twins showed a vaccine T cell response that reportedly seemed partly convergent, partly personalized.

The source of this sequence is a woman aged 18 to 35 in good health. V and J are TRBV10-3 and TRBJ2-1; 9 nucleotides agree with TRBD2. Specimen: CD4+ T cells sorted from blood. This CDR3 is CAISESWVAGDNEQFF. In DNA, the CDR3 is TGTGCCATCAGTGAGTCGTGGGTAGCGGGGGACAATGAGCAGTTCTTC.